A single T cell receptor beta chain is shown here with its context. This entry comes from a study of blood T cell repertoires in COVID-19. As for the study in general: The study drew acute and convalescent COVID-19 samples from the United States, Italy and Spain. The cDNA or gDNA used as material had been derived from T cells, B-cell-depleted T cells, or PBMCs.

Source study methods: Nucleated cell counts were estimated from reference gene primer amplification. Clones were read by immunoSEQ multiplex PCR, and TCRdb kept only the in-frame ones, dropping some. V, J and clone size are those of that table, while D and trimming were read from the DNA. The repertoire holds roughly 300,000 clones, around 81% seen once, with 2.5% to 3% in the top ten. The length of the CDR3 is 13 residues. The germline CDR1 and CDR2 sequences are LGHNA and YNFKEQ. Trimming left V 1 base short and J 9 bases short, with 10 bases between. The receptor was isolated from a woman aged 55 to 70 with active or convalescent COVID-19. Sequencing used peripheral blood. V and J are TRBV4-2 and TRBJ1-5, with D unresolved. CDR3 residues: CASSQGMAGPQHF. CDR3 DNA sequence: TGTGCCAGCAGCCAAGGGATGGCAGGGCCCCAGCATTTT.